Presented here are 27 T cell receptor beta chains from one specimen sequenced in a study of shared clonotypes between healthy human individuals. Method: immunoSEQ multiplex PCR; TCRdb's copy keeps in-frame clones and lacks some. This sample has around 510,000 clones, with roughly four fifths found just once. Sequencing used PBMCs. These receptors all stem from a woman between 40 and 55 years old in good health. Some clones in this sample may be carry-over from other donors' samples.

This rearrangement joins TRBV28 to TRBJ2-3; TRBD2 matches at 12 bases. CDR3 size: 15 residues. CDR1 is MDHEN, CDR2 SYDVKM, per germline. V lost 3 bases, J lost 7 bases, and 5 bases stayed unmatched. In nucleotides, the CDR3 is TGTGCCAGCAGTTTCGCGGGACTAGCGGGCCATACGCAGTATTTT. It is translated as CASSFAGLAGHTQYF.

This rearrangement joins TRBV19 to TRBJ1-1; a weak D match, TRBD1 (6 bases). Trimming cost V 7 bases and J 11 bases, with 17 bases left between them. This CDR3 contains 12 residues. CDR1 and CDR2 (germline): LNHDA, SQIVND (reference sequence). CDR3 sequence reads: CASTSGGGAAFF. CDR3 in DNA: TGTGCCAGTACTAGTGGTGGGGGCGCGGCTTTCTTT.

This clone was seen a handful of times. This sequence joins TRBV19 and TRBJ2-1; TRBD2 agrees at 7 bases. The ends lost 3 bases at V and 7 bases at J; junction bases unmatched: 12. This CDR3 is 16 amino acids long. Germline V lookup: CDR1 LNHDA, CDR2 SQIVND (reference sequence). The CDR3 loop reads CASSIEGWEGQNEQFF. CDR3 sequence (DNA): TGTGCCAGTAGTATCGAGGGGTGGGAGGGCCAGAATGAGCAGTTCTTC.

Only one count was recorded for this clone. V gene TRBV7-2 combines with J gene TRBJ2-1; a weak D match, TRBD2 (5 bases). The CDR3 sequence is 14 residues long. V lost 1 base and J 2 bases, leaving 6 bases between the germline ends. Germline V gene sequence: CDR1 SGHTA, CDR2 FQGNSA. Written as DNA, the CDR3 is TGTGCCAGCAGCTTAGGGACTCCCTACAATGAGCAGTTCTTC. This gives the protein CASSLGTPYNEQFF. The full variable domain, its missing parts supplied by reference TRBV7-2 and TRBJ2-1, is GAGVSQSPSNKVTEKGKDVELRCDPISGHTALYWYRQSLGQGLEFLIYFQGNSAPDKSGLPSDRFSAERTGGSVSTLTIQRTQQEDSAVYLCASSLGTPYNEQFFGPGTRLTVL.

The J gene is TRBJ1-1, the V gene TRBV25-1; TRBD1 might be the D (6 bases). V lost 7 bases and J 4 bases, leaving 10 bases between the germline ends. The CDR3 loop spans 12 amino acids. CDR1 and CDR2 from the germline V gene are MGHDK and SYGVNS. CDR3 protein: CASKGGSTEAFF. CDR3 sequence (DNA): TGTGCCAGCAAGGGGGGGTCCACTGAAGCTTTCTTT. The variable domain in full, completed from reference TRBV25-1 and TRBJ1-1, reads EADIYQTPRYLVIGTGKKITLECSQTMGHDKMYWYQQDPGMELHLIHYSYGVNSTEKGDLSSESTVSRIRTEHFPLTLESARPSHTSQYLCASKGGSTEAFFGQGTRLTVV.

This sequence joins TRBV7-2 and TRBJ2-1; no definite D call. Germline loops: CDR1 SGHTA, CDR2 FQGNSA. This CDR3 contains 13 residues. The ends were cut back, 1 base at V and 8 bases at J, with 9 bases in the middle. The CDR3 sequence is CASSLVALYEQFF. Here the CDR3 DNA reads TGTGCCAGCAGCTTAGTGGCACTCTATGAGCAGTTCTTC. Full variable domain (rest looked up from reference TRBV7-2 and TRBJ2-1): GAGVSQSPSNKVTEKGKDVELRCDPISGHTALYWYRQSLGQGLEFLIYFQGNSAPDKSGLPSDRFSAERTGGSVSTLTIQRTQQEDSAVYLCASSLVALYEQFFGPGTRLTVL.

V is TRBV11-2 and J is TRBJ2-5; D unclear. The germline V and J ends were trimmed by 6 bases and 5 bases, with 13 bases remaining between them. The CDR3 totals 13 residues. CDR1 and CDR2 (germline): SGHAT, FQNNGV. For the CDR3, the DNA is TGTGCCAGCAGTCAAGAGAAAATGGAGACCCAGTACTTC. Encoded protein: CASSQEKMETQYF.

The rearrangement links TRBV11-3 to TRBJ1-1; no clear D. Per germline, CDR1 SGHNT and CDR2 YENEEA. V lost 0 bases and J 1 base, leaving 3 bases between the germline ends. The CDR3 spans 13 residues. This CDR3 is CASSLEENTEAFF. The CDR3 bases are TGTGCCAGCAGCTTAGAGGAGAACACTGAAGCTTTCTTT.

This clone was seen a handful of times. This sequence joins TRBV2 and TRBJ1-5; D uncertain. The CDR3 runs to 13 residues. CDR1 and CDR2 from the germline V gene are SNHLY and FYNNEI. Trimming removed 10 bases from V and 3 bases from J, with 13 bases in between. This CDR3 is CATRWEINQPQHF. The CDR3 DNA sequence: TGTGCCACCCGGTGGGAGATCAATCAGCCCCAGCATTTT.

V and J are TRBV5-8 and TRBJ1-5, with TRBD1 identical over 7 bases. Germline V gene lookup returns CDR1 SGHTS and CDR2 YDEGEE. Trimming took 4 bases from V and 6 from J; bases not matched to a gene: 10. The CDR3 is made up of 15 amino acids. CDR3 in amino acids: CASSQSVTGAQPQHF. CDR3 nucleotides: TGTGCCAGCAGCCAATCGGTTACAGGGGCTCAGCCCCAGCATTTT.

The rearrangement uses TRBV4-1 and TRBJ1-4; D gene unclear. Per the germline V gene, CDR1 is MGHRA and CDR2 is YSYEKL. Trimming took off 2 bases at V and 5 bases at J, with 12 bases between the two ends. The CDR3 consists of 15 residues. In DNA, the CDR3 is TGCGCCAGCAGCCAACCCGGGAGAAGAAATGAAAAACTGTTTTTT. Translation: CASSQPGRRNEKLFF.

The gene calls are TRBV29-1 and TRBJ2-1; 7 bases are a match to TRBD2. Germline V gene data show CDR1 as SQVTM and CDR2 as ANQGSEA. The V segment lost 3 bases and the J segment 8 bases; nucleotides outside the gene matches: 7. The CDR3 is 13 residues long. The CDR3 spells CSVDRGGRDEQFF. The CDR3, as DNA: TGCAGCGTTGATAGGGGTGGGAGGGATGAGCAGTTCTTC.

The rearrangement uses TRBV10-1 and TRBJ2-7; 9 bases fit TRBD2. With V trimmed by 2 bases and J by 6 bases, 5 bases remained unmatched. The CDR3 is 14 residues long. Germline CDR1 is WNHNN and CDR2 is SYGVQD (reference sequence). The DNA for the CDR3 is TGCGCCAGCAGTGAGCTTAGCGGGAGCGTCGAGCAGTACTTC. Amino acids: CASSELSGSVEQYF.

The chain joins TRBV9 to TRBJ2-5, with 10 nucleotides matching TRBD2. The germline gives CDR1 SGDLS, CDR2 YYNGEE. Germline trimming cut 0 bases from V and 4 bases from J; bases unmatched to any gene: 6. The CDR3 spans 16 residues. DNA of the CDR3: TGTGCCAGCAGCGTAGTTACTAGCGGGACGGTAGAGACCCAGTACTTC. It yields the protein CASSVVTSGTVETQYF.

V usage is TRBV18 and J usage is TRBJ2-7, with D perhaps matching TRBD1 (6 bases). Deletions cut 2 bases from V and 3 bases from J, with 11 bases between. Germline lookup yields CDR1 KGHSH and CDR2 LQKENI. The CDR3 runs to 14 residues. CDR3 sequence: CASSPTPQGYEQYF. DNA of the CDR3: TGTGCCAGCTCACCAACACCACAGGGCTACGAGCAGTACTTC.

This clone was seen only once. This chain uses TRBV5-6 with TRBJ2-5; D perhaps matches TRBD2 (7 bases). Trimming took 2 bases from V and 3 from J, leaving 14 bases between them. Germline-derived CDR1 and CDR2 are SGHDT and YYEEEE. CDR3 length: 15 residues. The DNA of the CDR3 is TGTGCCAGCAGCTTCGGTGGGGGGGGCGAAGAGACCCAGTACTTC. Encoded protein: CASSFGGGGEETQYF.

The chain uses TRBV14 and TRBJ1-2, with D possibly being TRBD1 (6 bases). Trimming shortened V by 5 bases and J by 4 bases, and 20 bases separated the two germline ends. The CDR3 has 16 residues. The V gene's germline CDR1 is SGHDN and CDR2 FVKESK. The CDR3 protein is CASSAIRGGRSYGYTF. The CDR3 DNA is TGTGCCAGCAGCGCCATTAGGGGGGGCAGAAGCTATGGCTACACCTTC.

This clone appeared a few times. The chain uses TRBV2 and TRBJ2-7; 7 nucleotides line up with TRBD1. J lost 6 bases, V lost 5 bases, and 7 bases had no gene match. The germline CDR1 and CDR2 sequences are SNHLY and FYNNEI. CDR3 length equals 13 residues. CDR3 sequence reads: CASSKDRVLEQYF. The CDR3 bases are TGTGCCAGCAGTAAAGACAGGGTTCTCGAGCAGTACTTC. The whole variable domain, filled in from reference TRBV2 and TRBJ2-7, reads EPEVTQTPSHQVTQMGQEVILRCVPISNHLYFYWYRQILGQKVEFLVSFYNNEISEKSEIFDDQFSVERPDGSNFTLKIRSTKLEDSAMYFCASSKDRVLEQYFGPGTRLTVT.

Details on this clone: This likely reflects a read error, since a far larger clone is one base away. Within the sample, other DNA sequences also encode this same CDR3. The chain links TRBV30 to TRBJ1-2; possible D gene TRBD1, 5 bases. This CDR3 contains 13 residues. In germline, CDR1 is GTSNPN, CDR2 SVGIG (reference sequence). The CDR3 region is CAWSTGARNGYTF. The CDR3 nucleotides read TGTGCCTGGTCCACCGGGGCGCGGAATGGCTACACATTC.

This chain joins TRBV7-8 and TRBJ2-3; perhaps D is TRBD1 or TRBD2 (5 bases each). CDR3 size: 12 residues. V was trimmed by 5 bases and J by 12 bases, leaving 15 bases between them. From germline, CDR1 is SGHVS and CDR2 FQNEAQ. The CDR3 reads CASSRGEGYQYF. The CDR3 DNA is TGTGCCAGCAGCCGGGGCGAGGGCTACCAGTATTTT.

The chain combines TRBV19 with TRBJ1-2; a possible D gene is TRBD1 (5 bases). Between the trimmed V and J ends, which lost 3 bases and 9 bases, there was a span of 14 bases. The CDR3 spans 13 residues. In germline, CDR1 is LNHDA, CDR2 SQIVND (reference sequence). The CDR3: CASSIDGGVRYTF. CDR3 DNA sequence: TGTGCCAGTAGTATCGACGGAGGGGTCCGCTACACCTTC. The full variable domain, with the rest looked up from reference TRBV19 and TRBJ1-2, is DGGITQSPKYLFRKEGQNVTLSCEQNLNHDAMYWYRQDPGQGLRLIYYSQIVNDFQKGDIAEGYSVSREKKESFPLTVTSAQKNPTAFYLCASSIDGGVRYTFGSGTRLTVV.

The chain joins TRBV4-1 to TRBJ2-7; D is unresolved. Germline CDR1 reads MGHRA; CDR2 reads YSYEKL. V was clipped by 0 bases and J by 4 bases, with 10 bases between them. The CDR3 has 14 residues. The CDR3 nucleotides are TGCGCCAGCAGCCAAGAGGGGTATGATTACGAGCAGTACTTC. Protein product: CASSQEGYDYEQYF.

The V and J genes are TRBV6-5 and TRBJ1-4; no firm D call. V lost 2 bases and J lost 7, with 5 bases in between. In germline, CDR1 is MNHEY, CDR2 SVGAGI. The CDR3 length is 12 residues. CDR3 DNA: TGTGCCAGCAGTTACCCGGGTGAAAAACTGTTTTTT. The encoded protein is CASSYPGEKLFF.

The CDR3: CASSPQTGDYEQYF. In nucleotides, the CDR3 is TGTGCCAGCTCACCCCAGACAGGGGACTACGAGCAGTACTTC. The chain couples TRBV18 to TRBJ2-7, with TRBD1 matching 8 bases. In germline, CDR1 is KGHSH, CDR2 LQKENI. The CDR3 length is 14 residues. Trimming took 3 bases from V and 3 from J; bases not matched to a gene: 4.

The V call is TRBV2, the J call TRBJ1-3; 7 nucleotides agree with TRBD1. Germline loops: CDR1 SNHLY, CDR2 FYNNEI. Trimming took 6 bases from V and 7 from J; bases not matched to a gene: 12. This CDR3 is 15 amino acids long. CDR3 sequence (DNA): TGTGCCAGCAGCCTACAGGGGAAGTCTTGGAACACCATATATTTT. Its translation: CASSLQGKSWNTIYF.

The genes are TRBV19 and TRBJ1-2; D gene unclear. Deletions cut 3 bases from V and 4 bases from J, with 9 bases between. Germline assignment: CDR1 LNHDA and CDR2 SQIVND (reference sequence). The CDR3 runs to 13 residues. CDR3 sequence (DNA): TGTGCCAGTAGTATGGGTCAGCCCTATGGCTACACCTTC. Translated: CASSMGQPYGYTF.

The rearrangement links TRBV5-1 to TRBJ1-3, with D tentatively TRBD1 (5 bases). Trimming removed 4 bases at V and 1 base at J, with 12 bases between. The germline CDR1 and CDR2 sequences are SGHRS and YFSETQ. The CDR3 contains 15 residues. The CDR3 reads CASSPLAGSGNTIYF. The CDR3 nucleotides are TGCGCCAGCAGCCCACTGGCAGGGTCTGGAAACACCATATATTTT.